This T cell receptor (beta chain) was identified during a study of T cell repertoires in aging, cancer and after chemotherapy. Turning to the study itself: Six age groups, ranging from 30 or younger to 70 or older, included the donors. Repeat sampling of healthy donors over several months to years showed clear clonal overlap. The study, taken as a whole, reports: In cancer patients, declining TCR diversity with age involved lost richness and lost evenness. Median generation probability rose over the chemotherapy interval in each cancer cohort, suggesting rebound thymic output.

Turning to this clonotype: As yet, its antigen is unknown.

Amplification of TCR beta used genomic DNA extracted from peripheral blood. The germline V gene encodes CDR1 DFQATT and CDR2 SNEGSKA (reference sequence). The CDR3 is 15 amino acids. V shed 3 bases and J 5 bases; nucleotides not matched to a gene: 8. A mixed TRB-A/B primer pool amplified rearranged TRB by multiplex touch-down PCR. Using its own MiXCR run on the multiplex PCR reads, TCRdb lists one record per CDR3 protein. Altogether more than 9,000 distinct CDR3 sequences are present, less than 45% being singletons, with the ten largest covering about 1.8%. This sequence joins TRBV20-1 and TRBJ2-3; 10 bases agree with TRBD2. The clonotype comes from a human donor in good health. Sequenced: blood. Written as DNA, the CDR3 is TGCAGTGCTAGGGTTAGCGGGGGGACCAAAGATACGCAGTATTTT. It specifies CSARVSGGTKDTQYF.